This TCR beta chain was obtained from a study of CD8 T cells in Susac syndrome. Study-wide context: Intravenous immunoglobulin alone or corticosteroids were being given to patients with Susac syndrome at blood draw, unless they were therapy-naive.

This clonotype showed up just once. The RNA input was roughly 0.45 to 1 ug, and it was reverse transcribed with random hexamers. TCRdb itself ran the immunoSEQ multiplex PCR reads through MiXCR, one entry per CDR3 protein. The data hold just over 150,000 distinct CDR3 sequences, with around 96% observed a single time. With V trimmed by 3 bases and J by 6 bases, 14 bases remained unmatched. The CDR3 is 16 residues long. Germline V gene lookup returns CDR1 DFQATT and CDR2 SNEGSKA (reference sequence). The sequence was obtained from a human donor with Susac syndrome. The J gene is TRBJ2-3, the V gene TRBV20-1; TRBD2 matches 8 bases. The sequenced sample consisted of CD4+ T cells from PBMCs. CDR3 nucleotides: TGCAGTGCTAGTGTGCCGTCGGGGGGGTGGTCGGATACGCAGTATTTT. Translation gives CSASVPSGGWSDTQYF.